This TCR beta chain originates from a study of blood T cells in healthy people across ages. Looking at the study overall: Through template switching, about one barcoded beta molecule was captured per two T cells, as measured in model experiments.

Comments on this clonotype: Its antigen remains unidentified. Given a much more abundant clone one base away, this may be a read error.

A J-beta primer mix and a sample-barcoded 5' primer were used in a second PCR of about 7 to 11 cycles. Paired-end reads containing CDR3 totaled no fewer than 2.5 million for each sample. Each CDR3 protein is one row after TCRdb ran MiXCR on the 5' RACE reads. Of around 1.7 million distinct CDR3 sequences in the sample, 28% are singletons; the top ten hold more than 6%. Findings of the study overall: TCR beta diversity was tightly associated with the proportion of naive T cells. Diversity figures based on one million T cells were deemed too low.

The CDR3 loop spans 15 amino acids. The germline gives CDR1 SGHTA, CDR2 FQGNSA. V was pared by 1 base and J by 4 bases, with 2 bases of the junction left unmatched. V is TRBV7-2 and J is TRBJ1-2; 11 nucleotides align to TRBD1. The origin of this receptor is a woman younger than 45 in good health. The sequencing input was blood. CDR3 sequence reads: CASSLGDRGSYGYTF. The CDR3 nucleotides are TGTGCCAGCAGCTTAGGGGACAGGGGGAGCTATGGCTACACCTTC.